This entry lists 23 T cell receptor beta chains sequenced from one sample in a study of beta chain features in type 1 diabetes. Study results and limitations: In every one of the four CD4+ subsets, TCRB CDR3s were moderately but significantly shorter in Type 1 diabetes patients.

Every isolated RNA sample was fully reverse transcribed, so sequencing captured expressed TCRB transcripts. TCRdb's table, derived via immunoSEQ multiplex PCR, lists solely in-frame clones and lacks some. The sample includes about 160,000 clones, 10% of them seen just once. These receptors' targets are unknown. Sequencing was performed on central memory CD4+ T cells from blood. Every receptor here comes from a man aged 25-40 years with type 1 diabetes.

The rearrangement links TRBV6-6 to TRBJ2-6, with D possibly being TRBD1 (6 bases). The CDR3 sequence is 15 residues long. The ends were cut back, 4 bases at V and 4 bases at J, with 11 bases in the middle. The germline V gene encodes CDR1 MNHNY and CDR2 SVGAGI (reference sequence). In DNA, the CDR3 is TGTGCCAGCAGTTTCACAGGGTCGGGGGCCAACGTCCTGACTTTC. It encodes CASSFTGSGANVLTF.

For the CDR3, the DNA is TGCAGCGTTGAACTATTCCTGGAGGGCACTGAAGCTTTCTTT. Amino acids: CSVELFLEGTEAFF. The chain links TRBV29-1 to TRBJ1-1; D is uncertain. The CDR3 contains 14 residues. Trimming shortened V by 2 bases and J by 4 bases, and 14 bases separated the two germline ends. The germline gives CDR1 SQVTM, CDR2 ANQGSEA.

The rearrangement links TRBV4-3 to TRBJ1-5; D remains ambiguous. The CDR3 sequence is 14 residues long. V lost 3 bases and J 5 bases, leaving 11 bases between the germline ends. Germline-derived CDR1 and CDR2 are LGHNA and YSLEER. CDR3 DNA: TGCGCCAGCAGCCAGACAACGAGGGATCAGCCCCAGCATTTT. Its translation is CASSQTTRDQPQHF.

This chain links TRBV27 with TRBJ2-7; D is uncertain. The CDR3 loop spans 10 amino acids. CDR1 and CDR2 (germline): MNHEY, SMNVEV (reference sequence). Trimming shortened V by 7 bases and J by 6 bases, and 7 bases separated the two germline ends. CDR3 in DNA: TGTGCCAGCATTTTCATCGAGCAGTACTTC. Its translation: CASIFIEQYF.

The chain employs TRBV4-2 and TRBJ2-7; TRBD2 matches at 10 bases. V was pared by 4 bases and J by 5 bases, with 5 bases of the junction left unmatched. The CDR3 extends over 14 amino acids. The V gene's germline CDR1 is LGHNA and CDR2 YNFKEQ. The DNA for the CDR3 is TGTGCCAGCAGCCCTCCGGGACTAGCGAACGAGCAGTACTTC. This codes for CASSPPGLANEQYF.

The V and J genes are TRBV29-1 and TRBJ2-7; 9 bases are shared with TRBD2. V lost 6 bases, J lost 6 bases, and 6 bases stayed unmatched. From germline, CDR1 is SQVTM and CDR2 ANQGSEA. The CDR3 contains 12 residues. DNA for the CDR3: TGCAGCGTACAGCGGGGGGCCTCCGAGCAGTACTTC. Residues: CSVQRGASEQYF.

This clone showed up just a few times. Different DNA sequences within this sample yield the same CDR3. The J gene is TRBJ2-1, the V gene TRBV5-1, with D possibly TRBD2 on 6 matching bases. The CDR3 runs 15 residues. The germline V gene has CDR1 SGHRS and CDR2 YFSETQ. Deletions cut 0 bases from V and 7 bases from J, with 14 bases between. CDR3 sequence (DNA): TGCGCCAGCAGCTTGGTGCGGGAAGAGGGAAATGAGCAGTTCTTC. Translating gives CASSLVREEGNEQFF.

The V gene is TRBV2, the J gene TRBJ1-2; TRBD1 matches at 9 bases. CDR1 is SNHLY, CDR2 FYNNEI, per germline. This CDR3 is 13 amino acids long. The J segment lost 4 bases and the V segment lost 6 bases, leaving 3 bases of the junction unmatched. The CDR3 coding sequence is TGTGCCAGCAGCGGGGGACAGGGCTATGGCTACACCTTC. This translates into CASSGGQGYGYTF.

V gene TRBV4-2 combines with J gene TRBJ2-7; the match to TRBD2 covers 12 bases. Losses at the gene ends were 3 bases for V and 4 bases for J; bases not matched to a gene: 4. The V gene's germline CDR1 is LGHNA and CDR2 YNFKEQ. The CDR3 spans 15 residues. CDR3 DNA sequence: TGTGCCAGCAGCCAGGGGACTAGCGGGCAATACGAGCAGTACTTC. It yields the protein CASSQGTSGQYEQYF.

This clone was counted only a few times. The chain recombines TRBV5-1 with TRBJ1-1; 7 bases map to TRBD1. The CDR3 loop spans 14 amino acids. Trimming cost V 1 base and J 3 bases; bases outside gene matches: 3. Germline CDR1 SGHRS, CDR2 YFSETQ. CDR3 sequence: CASSLRDSDTEAFF. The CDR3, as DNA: TGCGCCAGCAGCTTGAGGGACAGCGACACTGAAGCTTTCTTT.

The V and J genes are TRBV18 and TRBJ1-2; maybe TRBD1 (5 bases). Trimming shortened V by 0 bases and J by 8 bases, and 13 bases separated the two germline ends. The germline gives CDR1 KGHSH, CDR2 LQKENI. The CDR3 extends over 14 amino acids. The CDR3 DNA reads TGTGCCAGCTCACCACCAACCACAGGTCAAGGCTACACCTTC. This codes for CASSPPTTGQGYTF.

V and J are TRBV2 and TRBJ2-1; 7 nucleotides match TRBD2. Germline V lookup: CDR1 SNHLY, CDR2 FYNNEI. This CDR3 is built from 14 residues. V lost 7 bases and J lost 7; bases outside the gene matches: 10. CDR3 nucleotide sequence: TGTGCCAGCAACCCGCTAGCGGAGCATAATGAGCAGTTCTTC. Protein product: CASNPLAEHNEQFF.

CDR3 coding DNA: TGTGCCAGCAGCTTACAAAATACGCAGTATTTT. Its protein product is CASSLQNTQYF. The V and J genes are TRBV7-6 and TRBJ2-3; D not certain. CDR1 is SGHVS and CDR2 is FNYEAQ in the germline V gene. The V and J ends lost 2 bases and 7 bases respectively, with 4 bases between them. The CDR3 runs to 11 residues.

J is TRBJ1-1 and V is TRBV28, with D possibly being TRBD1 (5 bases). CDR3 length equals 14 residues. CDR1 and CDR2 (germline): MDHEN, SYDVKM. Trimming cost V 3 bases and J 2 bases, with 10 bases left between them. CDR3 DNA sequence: TGTGCCAGCAGTTTCCCCGACAGTAACACTGAAGCTTTCTTT. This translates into CASSFPDSNTEAFF. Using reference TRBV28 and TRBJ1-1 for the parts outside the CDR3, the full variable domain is DVKVTQSSRYLVKRTGEKVFLECVQDMDHENMFWYRQDPGLGLRLIYFSYDVKMKEKGDIPEGYSVSREKKERFSLILESASTNQTSMYLCASSFPDSNTEAFFGQGTRLTVV.

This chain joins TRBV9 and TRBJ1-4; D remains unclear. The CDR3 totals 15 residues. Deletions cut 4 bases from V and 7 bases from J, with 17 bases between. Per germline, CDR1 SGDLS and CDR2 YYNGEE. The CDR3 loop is CASSSTGLGGEKLFF. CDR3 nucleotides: TGTGCCAGCAGCTCGACCGGGCTCGGAGGTGAAAAACTGTTTTTT.

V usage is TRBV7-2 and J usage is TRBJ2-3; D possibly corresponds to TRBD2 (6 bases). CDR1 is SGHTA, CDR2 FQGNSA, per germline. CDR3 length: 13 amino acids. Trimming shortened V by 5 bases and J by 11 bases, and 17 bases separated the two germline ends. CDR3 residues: CASSRPSGTQQYF. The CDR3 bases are TGTGCCAGCAGCAGACCTTCCGGGACTCAGCAGTATTTT.

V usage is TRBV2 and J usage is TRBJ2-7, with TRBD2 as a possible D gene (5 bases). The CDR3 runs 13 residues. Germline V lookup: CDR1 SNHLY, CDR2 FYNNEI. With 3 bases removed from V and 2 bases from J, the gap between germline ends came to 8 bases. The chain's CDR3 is CASSDGITYEQYF. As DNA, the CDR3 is TGTGCCAGCAGTGACGGGATTACCTACGAGCAGTACTTC.

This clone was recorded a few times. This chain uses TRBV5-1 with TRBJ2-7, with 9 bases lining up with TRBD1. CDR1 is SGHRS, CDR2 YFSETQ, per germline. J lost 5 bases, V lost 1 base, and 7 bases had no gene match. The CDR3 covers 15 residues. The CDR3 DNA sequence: TGCGCCAGCAGCTTGAAGAGGGGACAGGGAAACGAGCAGTACTTC. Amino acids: CASSLKRGQGNEQYF.

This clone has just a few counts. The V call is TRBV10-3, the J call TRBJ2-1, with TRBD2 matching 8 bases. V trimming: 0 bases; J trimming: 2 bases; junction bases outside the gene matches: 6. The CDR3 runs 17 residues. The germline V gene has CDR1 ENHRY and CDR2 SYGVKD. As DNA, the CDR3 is TGTGCCATCAGTGAGTCCTGGCTAGCGGGTACCTACAATGAGCAGTTCTTC. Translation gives CAISESWLAGTYNEQFF.

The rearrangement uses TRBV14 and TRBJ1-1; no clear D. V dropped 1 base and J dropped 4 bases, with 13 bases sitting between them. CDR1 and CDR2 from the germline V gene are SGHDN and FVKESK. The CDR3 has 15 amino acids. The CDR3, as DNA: TGTGCCAGCAGCCAAGTCATGTTGCGTACCACTGAAGCTTTCTTT. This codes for CASSQVMLRTTEAFF.

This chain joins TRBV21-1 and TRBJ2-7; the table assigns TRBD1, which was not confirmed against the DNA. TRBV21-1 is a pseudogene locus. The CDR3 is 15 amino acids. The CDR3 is CASSNWDISDYEQYF. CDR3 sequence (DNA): TGTGCCAGCAGCAACTGGGACATCTCAGACTACGAGCAGTACTTC.

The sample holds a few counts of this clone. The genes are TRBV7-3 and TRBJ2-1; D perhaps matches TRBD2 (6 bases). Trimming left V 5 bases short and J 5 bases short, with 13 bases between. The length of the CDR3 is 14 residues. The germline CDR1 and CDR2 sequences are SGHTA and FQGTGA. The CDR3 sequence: CASSPGLNNNEQFF. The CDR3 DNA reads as TGTGCCAGCAGCCCGGGACTGAATAACAATGAGCAGTTCTTC.

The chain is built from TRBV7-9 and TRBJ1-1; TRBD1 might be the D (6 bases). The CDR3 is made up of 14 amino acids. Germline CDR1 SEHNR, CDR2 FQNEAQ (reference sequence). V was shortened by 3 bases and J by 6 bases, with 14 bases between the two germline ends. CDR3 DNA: TGTGCCAGCAGCTTGGCCACAGGGATGCCTGAAGCTTTCTTT. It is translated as CASSLATGMPEAFF.